What follows describes a single T cell receptor (beta chain). The antigen remains undetermined. Assay: immunoSEQ multiplex PCR; the TCRdb copy retains only in-frame clones and omits some. The table lists 160,000 or so clones, approximately 89% of them singletons. This entry is derived from a study of cytomegalovirus exposure and HLA in healthy donors. Findings and limits, study-wide: Some public TCRs appeared in many individuals, while most sequences were rare. The study recorded 150 to 200 TCR beta chains that were cytomegalovirus-associated.

Sequencing was carried out using PBMCs. The receptor's source is a man between 18 and 35 years old in good health and CMV-seropositive.

The CDR3 nucleotides read TGTGCCAGCAGTTCTTTGGACAGCCCGAACACCGGGGAGCTGTTTTTT. Translating gives CASSSLDSPNTGELFF. The rearrangement uses TRBV28 and TRBJ2-2; TRBD1 is a possible D gene (6 bases). Looked up from germline, CDR1 is MDHEN and CDR2 is SYDVKM. V lost 4 bases to trimming and J lost 0 bases, with 12 bases between them. There are 16 residues in the CDR3. Full variable domain (remainder filled in from reference TRBV28 and TRBJ2-2): DVKVTQSSRYLVKRTGEKVFLECVQDMDHENMFWYRQDPGLGLRLIYFSYDVKMKEKGDIPEGYSVSREKKERFSLILESASTNQTSMYLCASSSLDSPNTGELFFGEGSRLTVL.